The 31 T cell receptor beta chains presented below share a single source sample, sequenced in a study of quantifying T cell responses using KT2 cells. The overall study: TCR alpha and beta constant-region primers primed reverse transcription of RNA.

The cDNA 3' end received a ligated oligonucleotide with a UMI. The first PCR ran about 4 cycles with an equimolar RC1.1 and RC1.2 beta primer mix. TCRdb recomputed calls from the UMI-ligation and nested PCR reads with MiXCR, one row per CDR3 protein. The table lists roughly 38,000 distinct CDR3 sequences, 15% to 20% of them singletons. Sequenced material: PBMCs spiked with cells of the T cell clone KT2. The receptor source for this set is a human donor.

In this sample, this clonotype turned up a few times. The chain employs TRBV27 and TRBJ2-7; D unresolved. CDR1 and CDR2 (germline): MNHEY, SMNVEV (reference sequence). CDR3 size: 14 residues. Trimming pared 0 bases from V and 4 bases from J, leaving 10 bases between. This chain's CDR3 is CASSLSSSAYEQYF. The CDR3 nucleotides read TGTGCCAGCAGTTTATCAAGCTCAGCTTACGAGCAGTACTTC.

The gene calls are TRBV7-8 and TRBJ2-3; 9 nucleotides agree with TRBD2. This CDR3 has 15 residues. The J segment lost 1 base and the V segment lost 3 bases, leaving 2 bases of the junction unmatched. The germline gives CDR1 SGHVS, CDR2 FQNEAQ. CDR3 bases: TGTGCCAGCAGCTTTAAGCGGGAGGGCACAGATACGCAGTATTTT. Translation: CASSFKREGTDTQYF.

This clonotype occurred many times. This chain links TRBV20-1 with TRBJ2-1; 8 bases align to TRBD2. Per germline, CDR1 DFQATT and CDR2 SNEGSKA (reference sequence). J lost 3 bases, V lost 4 bases, and 8 bases had no gene match. The length of the CDR3 is 15 residues. The CDR3 spells CSAKILAESYNEQFF. CDR3 coding DNA: TGCAGTGCTAAAATACTAGCGGAGAGCTACAATGAGCAGTTCTTC.

This clonotype occurred many times. The rearrangement uses TRBV28 and TRBJ1-6; D is unresolved. The germline V gene has CDR1 MDHEN and CDR2 SYDVKM. V lost 3 bases, J lost 8 bases, and 5 bases lay in between. The CDR3 contains 12 residues. The CDR3 DNA reads as TGTGCCAGCAGTTTTGAATATTCACCCCTCCACTTT. As protein: CASSFEYSPLHF. The full variable domain, its missing parts supplied by reference TRBV28 and TRBJ1-6, is DVKVTQSSRYLVKRTGEKVFLECVQDMDHENMFWYRQDPGLGLRLIYFSYDVKMKEKGDIPEGYSVSREKKERFSLILESASTNQTSMYLCASSFEYSPLHFGNGTRLTVT.

This clonotype was detected only a few times. This chain connects TRBV6-1 to TRBJ1-5; D not resolved. V lost 8 bases, J lost 3 bases, and 11 bases lay in between. CDR1 MNHNS and CDR2 SASEGT come from the germline V gene. The CDR3 length is 13 residues. The CDR3 sequence is CASAVGNNQPQHF. The DNA of the CDR3 is TGTGCCAGCGCGGTTGGAAACAATCAGCCCCAGCATTTT.

This chain connects TRBV6-6 to TRBJ1-4; a possible D gene is TRBD1 (6 bases). The CDR3 runs to 17 residues. Germline V CDR1 and CDR2: MNHNY, SVGAGI (reference sequence). V lost 1 base to trimming and J lost 0 bases, with 12 bases between them. For the CDR3, the DNA is TGTGCCAGCAGTTACTTTCCCCAGGGGCCAACTAATGAAAAACTGTTTTTT. It codes for CASSYFPQGPTNEKLFF.

The V gene is TRBV4-3, the J gene TRBJ2-3, with unresolved D. This CDR3 comprises 14 residues. Germline-derived CDR1 and CDR2 are LGHNA and YSLEER. Trimming shortened V by 0 bases and J by 2 bases, and 6 bases separated the two germline ends. CDR3 in amino acids: CASSQERNTDTQYF. The CDR3 DNA follows: TGCGCCAGCAGCCAAGAGCGGAACACAGATACGCAGTATTTT.

The sample holds a few counts of this clonotype. The genes are TRBV29-1 and TRBJ1-1; D is uncertain. V shed 7 bases and J shed 2 bases, with 14 bases lying between them. Germline V gene data show CDR1 as SQVTM and CDR2 as ANQGSEA. The CDR3 length is 13 residues. CDR3 residues: CSGGGRANTEAFF. The CDR3 coding sequence is TGCAGCGGAGGTGGGCGAGCCAACACTGAAGCTTTCTTT.

V is TRBV5-1 and J is TRBJ2-7; D gene unclear. Germline lookup yields CDR1 SGHRS and CDR2 YFSETQ. The CDR3 extends over 13 amino acids. The V end was cut by 0 bases, the J end by 5 bases, with 9 bases between. The CDR3 protein is CASSLDSANEQYF. CDR3 bases: TGCGCCAGCAGCTTGGACAGCGCGAACGAGCAGTACTTC.

This clonotype was seen only a few times. The rearrangement uses TRBV18 and TRBJ1-5, with 8 bases aligning to TRBD1. With V trimmed by 6 bases and J by 3 bases, 4 bases remained unmatched. The CDR3 has 14 residues. CDR1 and CDR2 (germline): KGHSH, LQKENI. The CDR3 DNA follows: TGTGCCAGCTCGCAACAGGGGGTCAATCAGCCCCAGCATTTT. Residues: CASSQQGVNQPQHF. The full variable domain, completed using reference TRBV18 and TRBJ1-5, is NAGVMQNPRHLVRRRGQEARLRCSPMKGHSHVYWYRQLPEEGLKFMVYLQKENIIDESGMPKERFSAEFPKEGPSILRIQQVVRGDSAAYFCASSQQGVNQPQHFGDGTRLSIL.

This clonotype was recorded a few times. V gene TRBV2 combines with J gene TRBJ2-1; D is perhaps TRBD2 (6 bases). The CDR3 is made up of 13 amino acids. CDR1 and CDR2 (germline): SNHLY, FYNNEI. The V gene lost 2 bases and the J gene lost 9 bases, with 11 bases spanning the gap. The CDR3 DNA reads as TGTGCCAGCAGTGAACTCCGGGGGTCTGAGCAGTTCTTC. Translated: CASSELRGSEQFF.

The genes are TRBV28 and TRBJ1-2; 9 nucleotides line up with TRBD1. This CDR3 contains 16 residues. The germline V gene has CDR1 MDHEN and CDR2 SYDVKM. V was pared by 4 bases and J by 0 bases, with 6 bases of the junction left unmatched. DNA of the CDR3: TGTGCCAGCAGTTCCGGACAGGGGCAAACTAACTATGGCTACACCTTC. Translated, it gives CASSSGQGQTNYGYTF.

The chain couples TRBV4-1 to TRBJ1-4; D might be TRBD1 (5 bases). Germline-derived CDR1 and CDR2 are MGHRA and YSYEKL. This CDR3 has 18 residues. The ends were cut back, 1 base at V and 0 bases at J, with 15 bases in the middle. In nucleotides, the CDR3 is TGCGCCAGCAGCCAAGGAGCCGGAAGGGGATCAACTAATGAAAAACTGTTTTTT. This encodes CASSQGAGRGSTNEKLFF.

The gene calls are TRBV12-3 or TRBV12-4 and TRBJ2-1, with a tentative D call TRBD2 (6 bases). The V end lost 3 bases, the J end lost 10 bases, and 16 bases lay between the germline ends. This CDR3 region has 14 residues. CDR3 coding DNA: TGTGCCAGCAGTTTCGGAGGGGCAGTAGAGGAGCAGTTCTTC. It yields the protein CASSFGGAVEEQFF.

The V gene is TRBV2, the J gene TRBJ1-5, with 7 bases lining up with TRBD1. CDR1 is SNHLY, CDR2 FYNNEI, per germline. After removal of 2 bases from V and 3 bases from J, the junction contained 7 bases not matched to a gene. This CDR3 region has 16 residues. CDR3 nucleotides: TGTGCCAGCAGTGAAAGGGACAGCGGTCACAATCAGCCCCAGCATTTT. Amino acid sequence: CASSERDSGHNQPQHF.

In this sample, this clonotype turned up a few times. The genes are TRBV20-1 and TRBJ2-5; D might be TRBD2 (6 bases). With 3 bases removed from V and 1 base from J, the gap between germline ends came to 15 bases. The CDR3 is 15 amino acids. Germline-derived CDR1 and CDR2 are DFQATT and SNEGSKA (reference sequence). The CDR3 loop reads CSARIFGGSQETQYF. DNA of the CDR3: TGCAGTGCTAGGATTTTTGGGGGGTCCCAAGAGACCCAGTACTTC.

The chain has TRBV7-9 and TRBJ2-1, with a tentative D call TRBD2 (5 bases). Deletions cut 3 bases from V and 9 bases from J, with 15 bases between. Germline lookup yields CDR1 SEHNR and CDR2 FQNEAQ (reference sequence). CDR3 length equals 14 residues. The CDR3 sequence is CASSFLSARGEQFF. CDR3 DNA: TGTGCCAGCAGCTTCTTAAGTGCCCGGGGTGAGCAGTTCTTC.

The rearrangement links TRBV12-3 or TRBV12-4 to TRBJ2-4; no definite D call. This CDR3 has 14 amino acids. Trimming pared 3 bases from V and 1 base from J, leaving 7 bases between. As DNA, the CDR3 is TGTGCCAGCAGTTTCCGTGTGGCCAAAAACATTCAGTACTTC. Translation: CASSFRVAKNIQYF.

The chain is built from TRBV4-1 and TRBJ1-1; D unresolved. CDR3 length equals 13 residues. CDR1 is MGHRA, CDR2 YSYEKL, per germline. Trimming stripped 5 bases from V and 11 bases from J, with 18 bases between. The CDR3 is CASSTREPTGAFF. The CDR3 coding sequence is TGCGCCAGCAGCACCCGGGAACCGACGGGGGCTTTCTTT.

Only a few counts were recorded for this clonotype. The V and J genes are TRBV2 and TRBJ2-1; a possible D gene is TRBD1 (5 bases). There are 17 residues in the CDR3. The ends were cut back, 4 bases at V and 0 bases at J, with 16 bases in the middle. Germline V gene data show CDR1 as SNHLY and CDR2 as FYNNEI. The CDR3 sequence is CASSARDRKSSYNEQFF. For the CDR3, the DNA is TGTGCCAGCAGTGCGCGAGACAGAAAGTCCTCCTACAATGAGCAGTTCTTC.

This chain joins TRBV5-1 and TRBJ2-3; D possibly corresponds to TRBD1 (6 bases). The V gene lost 4 bases and the J gene lost 4 bases, with 16 bases spanning the gap. The germline V gene encodes CDR1 SGHRS and CDR2 YFSETQ. This CDR3 is built from 15 residues. This chain's CDR3 is CASSPGRSGADTQYF. The CDR3 DNA reads TGCGCCAGCAGCCCTGGACGATCAGGGGCAGATACGCAGTATTTT.

This clonotype has more than one count but fewer than ten. The genes are TRBV14 and TRBJ2-1; the D gene could be TRBD1 or TRBD2 (5 bases each). V dropped 0 bases and J dropped 4 bases, with 19 bases sitting between them. CDR1 is SGHDN, CDR2 FVKESK, per germline. CDR3 length: 18 amino acids. The CDR3 region is CASSQDRGTPDLYNEQFF. The CDR3 DNA reads as TGTGCCAGCAGCCAAGATCGAGGGACCCCGGACCTGTACAATGAGCAGTTCTTC. Variable domain in full (rest from reference TRBV14 and TRBJ2-1): EAGVTQFPSHSVIEKGQTVTLRCDPISGHDNLYWYRRVMGKEIKFLLHFVKESKQDESGMPNNRFLAERTGGTYSTLKVQPAELEDSGVYFCASSQDRGTPDLYNEQFFGPGTRLTVL.

This clonotype was detected a few times. The V gene is TRBV20-1, the J gene TRBJ2-7; 12 nucleotides line up with TRBD1. After removal of 5 bases from V and 4 bases from J, the junction contained 9 bases not matched to a gene. The CDR3 is 15 residues long. Germline V gene data show CDR1 as DFQATT and CDR2 as SNEGSKA (reference sequence). The CDR3 DNA is TGCAGTGCTGGCCCGGGACAGGGGGCGTCGTACGAGCAGTACTTC. It specifies CSAGPGQGASYEQYF.

This clonotype was observed at least ten times. This rearrangement joins TRBV9 to TRBJ2-7; D unclear. This CDR3 comprises 10 residues. Germline CDR1 SGDLS, CDR2 YYNGEE. With 3 bases removed from V and 5 bases from J, the gap between germline ends came to 3 bases. The CDR3 region is CASSGHEQYF. CDR3 sequence (DNA): TGTGCCAGCAGCGGCCACGAGCAGTACTTC.

J is TRBJ1-5 and V is TRBV15, with D hard to call. CDR1 and CDR2 from the germline V gene are LNHNV and YYDKDF (reference sequence). The CDR3 consists of 14 residues. V dropped 3 bases and J dropped 11 bases, with 17 bases sitting between them. CDR3 bases: TGTGCCACCAGCAGTGTCCGGGAAGTAGTGTCCCAGCATTTT. It translates to CATSSVREVVSQHF.

The rearrangement joins TRBV20-1 to TRBJ2-3; 7 bases align to TRBD2. The V gene's germline CDR1 is DFQATT and CDR2 SNEGSKA (reference sequence). This CDR3 contains 14 residues. With 2 bases clipped from V and 6 bases from J, the junction kept 8 bases outside the gene matches. CDR3 nucleotide sequence: TGCAGTGCTAGAAGGGCGGGAGTATGGGATACGCAGTATTTT. Translated, it gives CSARRAGVWDTQYF.

This clonotype was detected many times. V gene TRBV6-1 combines with J gene TRBJ2-5, with 8 bases identical to TRBD2. The V segment lost 5 bases and the J segment 5 bases; nucleotides outside the gene matches: 10. Germline values: CDR1 MNHNS, CDR2 SASEGT. The CDR3 is made up of 15 amino acids. CDR3 DNA: TGTGCCAGCAGTTCCGGGCCGGCGGGGGGCGAGACCCAGTACTTC. Residues: CASSSGPAGGETQYF.

This chain uses TRBV10-3 with TRBJ1-1; 10 positions agree with TRBD1. CDR3 length: 15 residues. With V trimmed by 4 bases and J by 2 bases, 4 bases remained unmatched. The germline CDR1 and CDR2 sequences are ENHRY and SYGVKD. CDR3 in amino acids: CAISVRTGGNTEAFF. CDR3 DNA sequence: TGTGCCATCAGTGTACGGACAGGGGGAAACACTGAAGCTTTCTTT.

This clonotype has only a few counts. This rearrangement joins TRBV20-1 to TRBJ2-5; TRBD1 matches 7 bases. Germline values: CDR1 DFQATT, CDR2 SNEGSKA (reference sequence). With 6 bases clipped from V and 2 bases from J, the junction kept 6 bases outside the gene matches. There are 13 residues in the CDR3. CDR3 sequence reads: CSATRGLQETQYF. As DNA, the CDR3 is TGCAGTGCCACAAGGGGGCTTCAAGAGACCCAGTACTTC.

The V and J genes are TRBV5-5 and TRBJ1-1, with TRBD1 matching over 8 bases. The CDR3 sequence is 15 residues long. J gave up 0 bases and V 3 bases, and 4 bases lay outside the gene matches. CDR1 is SGHKS and CDR2 is YYEKEE in the germline V gene (reference sequence). CDR3 bases: TGTGCCAGCAGCTCCTGGACAGGGATGAACACTGAAGCTTTCTTT. It translates to CASSSWTGMNTEAFF. Complete variable domain (other parts from reference TRBV5-5 and TRBJ1-1): DAGVTQSPTHLIKTRGQQVTLRCSPISGHKSVSWYQQVLGQGPQFIFQYYEKEERGRGNFPDRFSARQFPNYSSELNVNALLLGDSALYLCASSSWTGMNTEAFFGQGTRLTVV.

The V gene is TRBV18, the J gene TRBJ1-1, with D possibly TRBD1 on 5 matching bases. Looked up from germline, CDR1 is KGHSH and CDR2 is LQKENI. The V and J ends lost 3 bases and 2 bases respectively, with 10 bases between them. There are 14 residues in the CDR3. The CDR3 protein is CASSPLDSNTEAFF. CDR3 in DNA: TGTGCCAGCTCACCCCTCGACAGTAACACTGAAGCTTTCTTT.